Given below is one T cell receptor (beta chain) in context. Its antigen is undetermined. These data originate in a study of blood T cells in healthy people across ages. Study results and limitations: The recorded TCR beta diversity per million T cells decreased in a roughly linear manner with age. With naive T cell percentage, TCR beta diversity showed a strong correlation. More naive CD4+ cells and higher diversity marked long-lived donors relative to aged donors. CMV infection status of these donors was not known.

V shed 2 bases and J 13 bases; nucleotides not matched to a gene: 18. CDR3 size: 18 residues. Germline V gives CDR1 MNHEY, CDR2 SVGAGI. A sample-barcoded 5' primer and a J-beta primer mix were used in a second PCR of about 6 to 12 cycles. Each CDR3 protein is one row after TCRdb ran MiXCR on the 5' RACE reads. The sample yields over 1.5 million distinct CDR3 sequences, roughly 50% seen once. What was sequenced was blood. This sequence was found in a woman aged 40 to 50 in good health. The rearrangement joins TRBV6-5 to TRBJ2-4; 12 nucleotides match TRBD2. The CDR3 protein is CASSYPPERLETSGGQYF. For the CDR3, the DNA is TGTGCCAGCAGTTACCCTCCAGAGAGGTTGGAGACTAGCGGGGGACAGTACTTC.